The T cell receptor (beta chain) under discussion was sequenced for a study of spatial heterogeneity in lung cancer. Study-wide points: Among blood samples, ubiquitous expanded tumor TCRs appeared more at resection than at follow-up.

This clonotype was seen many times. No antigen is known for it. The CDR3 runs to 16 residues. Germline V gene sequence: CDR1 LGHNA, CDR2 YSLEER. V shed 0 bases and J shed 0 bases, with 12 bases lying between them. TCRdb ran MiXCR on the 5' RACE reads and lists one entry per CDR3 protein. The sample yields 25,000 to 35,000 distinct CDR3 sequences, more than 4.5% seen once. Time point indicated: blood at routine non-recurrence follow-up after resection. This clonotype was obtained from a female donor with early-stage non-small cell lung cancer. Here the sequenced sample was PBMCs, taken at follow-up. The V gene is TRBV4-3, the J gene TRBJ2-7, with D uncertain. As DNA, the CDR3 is TGCGCCAGCAGCCAAGATCGGCCAGTAAGCTCCTACGAGCAGTACTTC. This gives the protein CASSQDRPVSSYEQYF.